The 8 T cell receptor beta chains reported below all come from one sample, sequenced in a study of cytomegalovirus exposure and HLA in healthy donors (dated by TCRdb to the late 2010s). Library preparation was by the immunoSEQ multiplex PCR assay. The multiplex PCR relied on a mix of 60 forward primers for TCR Vbeta segments and 13 reverse primers for TCR Jbeta segments. The source is immuneACCESS, and TCRdb retained only in-frame sequences with V and J called. Part of the clones is not carried over; for the studies checked, unresolved V genes explain less than half of this, and the remainder is unexplained. The sample contains about 150,000 clones, roughly 82% of them found a single time. The ten largest clones take up around 7% of the sample. Sequencing input: PBMCs. Receptor source: a woman between 50 and 59 years old in good health and CMV-seropositive.

V gene TRBV19 combines with J gene TRBJ2-3; the match to TRBD2 covers 9 bases. The CDR3 has 14 amino acids. The germline V gene has CDR1 LNHDA and CDR2 SQIVND (reference sequence). With 4 bases clipped from V and 10 bases from J, the junction kept 9 bases outside the gene matches. DNA of the CDR3: TGTGCCAGTAGTACCGGGACTAGCTTAGTCGCGCAGTATTTT. Protein sequence: CASSTGTSLVAQYF.

J is TRBJ2-3 and V is TRBV4-1, with 12 bases matching TRBD2. The CDR3 consists of 17 residues. CDR1 is MGHRA, CDR2 YSYEKL, per germline. V gave up 0 bases and J gave up 4 bases; unmatched junction bases: 5. The DNA for the CDR3 is TGCGCCAGCAGCCAAGAAAGACTAGCGGGGGCCGCAGATACGCAGTATTTT. Protein sequence: CASSQERLAGAADTQYF.

The gene calls are TRBV6-1 and TRBJ2-7, with 7 nucleotides matching TRBD2. The CDR3 is 15 amino acids. The germline CDR1 and CDR2 sequences are MNHNS and SASEGT. The ends lost 6 bases at V and 2 bases at J; junction bases unmatched: 10. The DNA of the CDR3 is TGTGCCAGCAGAACAAAGCGGGGCGGAACCTACGAGCAGTACTTC. It specifies CASRTKRGGTYEQYF.

The chain is built from TRBV30 and TRBJ2-3, with 8 bases lining up with TRBD2. V lost 0 bases, J lost 2 bases, and 19 bases stayed unmatched. This CDR3 spans 20 amino acids. CDR1 and CDR2 from the germline V gene are GTSNPN and SVGIG (reference sequence). CDR3 sequence (DNA): TGTGCCTGGAGTGTACGCCTTTGGGCGGGGGGCCGGAGGATCACAGATACGCAGTATTTT. Encoded protein: CAWSVRLWAGGRRITDTQYF.

V and J are TRBV10-3 and TRBJ2-3; TRBD2 matches 7 bases. Trimming took 6 bases from V and 5 from J; bases not matched to a gene: 8. From germline, CDR1 is ENHRY and CDR2 SYGVKD. CDR3 length: 14 amino acids. CDR3: CAISGDYRGDTQYF. The CDR3 DNA reads as TGTGCCATCAGCGGGGACTACCGCGGAGATACGCAGTATTTT.

The chain recombines TRBV7-2 with TRBJ2-2; the match to TRBD2 covers 8 bases. The length of the CDR3 is 16 residues. V shed 0 bases, J shed 5 bases, and the junction held 5 bases outside the gene matches. Germline lookup yields CDR1 SGHTA and CDR2 FQGNSA. The CDR3 region is CASSLAVTGGTGELFF. CDR3 nucleotides: TGTGCCAGCAGCTTAGCCGTAACGGGAGGGACCGGGGAGCTGTTTTTT.

The rearrangement links TRBV6-5 to TRBJ2-1; 10 bases map to TRBD2. Germline V gene lookup returns CDR1 MNHEY and CDR2 SVGAGI. V shed 5 bases, J shed 2 bases, and the junction held 3 bases outside the gene matches. This CDR3 has 15 amino acids. This CDR3 is CASSQGLAAYNEQFF. CDR3 sequence (DNA): TGTGCCAGCAGTCAAGGACTAGCGGCCTACAATGAGCAGTTCTTC.

In DNA form, the CDR3 reads TGCGCCAGCAGCGACTCCTACGAGCAGTACTTC. This sequence encodes CASSDSYEQYF. V usage is TRBV5-1 and J usage is TRBJ2-5; D not certain. The J call could be wrong; TRBJ2-7 is a better fit for the DNA end. This CDR3 is 11 amino acids long. Germline V gives CDR1 SGHRS, CDR2 YFSETQ.